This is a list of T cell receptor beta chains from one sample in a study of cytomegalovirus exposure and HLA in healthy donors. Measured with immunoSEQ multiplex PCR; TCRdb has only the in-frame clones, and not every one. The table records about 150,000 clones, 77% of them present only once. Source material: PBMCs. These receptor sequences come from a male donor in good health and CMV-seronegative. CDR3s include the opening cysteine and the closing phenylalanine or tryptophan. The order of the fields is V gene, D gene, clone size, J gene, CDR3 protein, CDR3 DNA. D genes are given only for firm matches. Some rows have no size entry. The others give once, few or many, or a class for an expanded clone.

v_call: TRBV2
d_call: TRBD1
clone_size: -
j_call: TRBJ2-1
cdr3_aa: CAGKDRGAYNEQFF
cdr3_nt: TGTGCCGGGAAGGACAGGGGCGCCTACAATGAGCAGTTCTTC

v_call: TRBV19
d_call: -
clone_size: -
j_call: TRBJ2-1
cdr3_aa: CASRSEVPSYNEQFF
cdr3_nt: TGTGCCAGTCGTAGCGAGGTCCCGTCCTACAATGAGCAGTTCTTC

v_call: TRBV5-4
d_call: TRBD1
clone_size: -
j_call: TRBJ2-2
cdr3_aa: CASSPRTGPVGELFF
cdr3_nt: TGTGCCAGCAGCCCAAGGACAGGACCAGTCGGGGAGCTGTTTTTT

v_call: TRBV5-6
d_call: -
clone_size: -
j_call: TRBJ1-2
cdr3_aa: CASSLAGMDYGYTF
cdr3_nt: TGTGCCAGCAGCTTGGCAGGGATGGACTATGGCTACACCTTC

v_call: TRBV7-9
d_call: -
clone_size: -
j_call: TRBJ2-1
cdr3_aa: CASSHSSGANEQFF
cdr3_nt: TGTGCCAGCAGCCATTCCTCAGGGGCAAATGAGCAGTTCTTC

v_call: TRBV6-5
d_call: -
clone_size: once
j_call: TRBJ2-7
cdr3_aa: CASSPGGLHEQYF
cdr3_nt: TGTGCCAGCAGCCCAGGGGGGTTACACGAGCAGTACTTC

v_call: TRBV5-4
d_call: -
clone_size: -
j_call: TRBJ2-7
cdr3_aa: CASSPGGISYEQYF
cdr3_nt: TGTGCCAGCAGCCCAGGGGGGATCTCCTACGAGCAGTACTTC

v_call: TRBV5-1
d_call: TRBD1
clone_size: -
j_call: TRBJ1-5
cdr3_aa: CASSLGDRYSPRGNQPQHF
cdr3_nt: TGCGCCAGCAGCTTGGGGGACAGGTATTCTCCAAGGGGCAATCAGCCCCAGCATTTT

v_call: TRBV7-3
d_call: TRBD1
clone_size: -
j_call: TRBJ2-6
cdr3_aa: CASSIDRGRVLTF
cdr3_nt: TGTGCCAGCAGCATCGACAGGGGACGAGTCCTGACTTTC

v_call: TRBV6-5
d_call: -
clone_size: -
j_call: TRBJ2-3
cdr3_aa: CASSPPGTHTDTQYF
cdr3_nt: TGTGCCAGCAGCCCCCCGGGGACTCACACAGATACGCAGTATTTT

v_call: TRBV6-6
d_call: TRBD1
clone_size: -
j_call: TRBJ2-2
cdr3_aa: CASSQGAGELFF
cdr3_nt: TGTGCCAGCAGCCAGGGGGCCGGGGAGCTGTTTTTT

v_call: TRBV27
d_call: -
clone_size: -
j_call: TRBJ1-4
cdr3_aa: CASSPGGAGNEKLFF
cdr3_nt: TGTGCCAGCAGCCCCGGGGGGGCCGGTAATGAAAAACTGTTTTTT

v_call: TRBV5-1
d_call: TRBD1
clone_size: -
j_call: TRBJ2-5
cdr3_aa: CASSPGTAIQETQYF
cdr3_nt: TGCGCCAGCAGCCCGGGGACAGCGATTCAAGAGACCCAGTACTTC

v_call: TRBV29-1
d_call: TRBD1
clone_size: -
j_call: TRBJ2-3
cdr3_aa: CSAGQSTDTQYF
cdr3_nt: TGCAGCGCGGGACAGAGCACAGATACGCAGTATTTT

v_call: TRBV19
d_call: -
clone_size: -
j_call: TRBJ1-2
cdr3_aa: CASKTGRETDGYTF
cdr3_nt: TGTGCCAGTAAGACGGGCAGGGAAACTGATGGCTACACCTTC

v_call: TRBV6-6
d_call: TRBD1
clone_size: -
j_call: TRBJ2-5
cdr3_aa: CASSYRDRGGETQYF
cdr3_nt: TGTGCCAGCAGTTACCGGGACAGGGGCGGGGAGACCCAGTACTTC

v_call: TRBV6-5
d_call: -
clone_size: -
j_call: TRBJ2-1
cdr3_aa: CASSVVGDEQFF
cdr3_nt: TGTGCCAGCAGTGTTGTAGGGGATGAGCAGTTCTTC

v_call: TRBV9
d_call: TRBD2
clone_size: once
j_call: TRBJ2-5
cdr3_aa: CASSPLLIAGWETQYF
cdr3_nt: TGTGCCAGCAGCCCCCTGCTGATAGCGGGGTGGGAGACCCAGTACTTC

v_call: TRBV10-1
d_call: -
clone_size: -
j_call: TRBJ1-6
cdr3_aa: CASSGRNANNSPLHF
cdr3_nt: TGCGCCAGCAGTGGAAGAAATGCGAATAATTCACCCCTCCACTTT

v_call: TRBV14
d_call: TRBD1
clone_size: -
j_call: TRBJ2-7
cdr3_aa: CASSPLATGAYEQYF
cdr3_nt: TGTGCCAGCAGCCCCTTAGCGACAGGGGCCTACGAGCAGTACTTC

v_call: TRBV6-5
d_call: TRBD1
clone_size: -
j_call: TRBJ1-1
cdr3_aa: CASRFDRGNTEAFF
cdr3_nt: TGTGCCAGCAGGTTTGACAGGGGGAACACTGAAGCTTTCTTT

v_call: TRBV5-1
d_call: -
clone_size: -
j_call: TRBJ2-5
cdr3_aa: CASSLRSSEQETQYF
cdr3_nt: TGCGCCAGCAGCTTGAGGTCTAGCGAACAAGAGACCCAGTACTTC

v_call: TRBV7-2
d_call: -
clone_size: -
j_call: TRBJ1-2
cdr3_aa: CASSLPRQGGYGYTF
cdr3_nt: TGTGCCAGCAGCTTGCCCCGCCAGGGCGGCTATGGCTACACCTTC

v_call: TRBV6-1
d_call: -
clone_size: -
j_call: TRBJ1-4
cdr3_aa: CASRGHANEKLFF
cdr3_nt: TGTGCCAGCAGGGGGCACGCTAATGAAAAACTGTTTTTT

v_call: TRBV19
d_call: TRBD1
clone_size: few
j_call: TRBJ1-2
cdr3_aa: CASGTRDRGRVGYTF
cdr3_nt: TGTGCCAGTGGAACGAGGGACAGGGGGCGCGTTGGCTACACCTTC

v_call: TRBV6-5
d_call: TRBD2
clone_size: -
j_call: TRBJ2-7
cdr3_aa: CASSYSTAGEAYEQYF
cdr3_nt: TGTGCCAGCAGTTACTCGACAGCGGGAGAAGCCTACGAGCAGTACTTC

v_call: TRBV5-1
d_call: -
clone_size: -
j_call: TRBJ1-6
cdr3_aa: CASSAGFSTQPLDSPLHF
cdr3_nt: TGCGCCAGCAGCGCCGGGTTTTCCACCCAACCTCTTGATTCACCCCTCCACTTT

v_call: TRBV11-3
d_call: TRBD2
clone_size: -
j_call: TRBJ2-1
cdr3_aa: CASSSPGTSVNNEQFF
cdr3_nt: TGTGCCAGCAGCTCCCCAGGGACTAGCGTAAACAATGAGCAGTTCTTC

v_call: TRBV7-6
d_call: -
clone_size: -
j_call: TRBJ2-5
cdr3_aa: CASSLAEYQETQYF
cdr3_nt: TGTGCCAGCTCCTTGGCGGAGTACCAAGAGACCCAGTACTTC

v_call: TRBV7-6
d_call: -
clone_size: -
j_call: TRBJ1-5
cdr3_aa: CASSPGGVWQPQHF
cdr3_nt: TGTGCCAGCAGCCCCGGAGGGGTGTGGCAGCCCCAGCATTTT

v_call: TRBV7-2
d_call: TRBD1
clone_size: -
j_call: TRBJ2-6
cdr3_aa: CASSLAGGATGANVLTF
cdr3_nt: TGTGCCAGCAGCTTAGCAGGGGGCGCAACTGGGGCCAACGTCCTGACTTTC

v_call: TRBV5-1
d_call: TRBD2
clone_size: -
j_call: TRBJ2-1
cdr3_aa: CASSLTVLADNEQFF
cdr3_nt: TGCGCCAGCAGCCTTACCGTTCTAGCGGACAATGAGCAGTTCTTC

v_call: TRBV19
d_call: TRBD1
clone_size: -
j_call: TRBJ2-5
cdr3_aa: CASGAGGLETQYF
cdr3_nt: TGTGCCAGTGGCGCAGGGGGCTTAGAGACCCAGTACTTC

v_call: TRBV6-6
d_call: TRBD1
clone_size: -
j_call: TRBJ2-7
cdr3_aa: CASNTGGAEQYF
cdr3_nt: TGTGCCAGCAACACAGGGGGAGCCGAGCAGTACTTC

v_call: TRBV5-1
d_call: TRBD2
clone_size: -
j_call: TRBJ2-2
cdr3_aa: CASWGGSGTGELFF
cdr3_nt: TGCGCCAGCTGGGGCGGGAGCGGCACCGGGGAGCTGTTTTTT

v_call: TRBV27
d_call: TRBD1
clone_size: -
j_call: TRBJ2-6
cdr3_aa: CASSPSPGTATGANVLTF
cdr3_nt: TGTGCCAGCAGTCCCAGTCCCGGGACAGCGACTGGGGCCAACGTCCTGACTTTC

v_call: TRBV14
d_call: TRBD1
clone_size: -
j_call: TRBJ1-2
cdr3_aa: CASSPNRQGHGYTF
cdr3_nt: TGTGCCAGCAGCCCCAATCGACAGGGGCATGGCTACACCTTC

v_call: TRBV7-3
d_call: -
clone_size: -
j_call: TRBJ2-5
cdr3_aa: CASSPTGSWGTQYF
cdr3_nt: TGTGCCAGCAGCCCAACGGGGTCGTGGGGGACCCAGTACTTC

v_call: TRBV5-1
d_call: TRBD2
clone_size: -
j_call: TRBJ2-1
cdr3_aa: CASSLTGGSYNEQFF
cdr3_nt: TGCGCCAGCAGCTTGACGGGGGGCTCCTACAATGAGCAGTTCTTC

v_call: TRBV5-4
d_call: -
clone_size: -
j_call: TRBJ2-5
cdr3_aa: CASSLVGRQETQYF
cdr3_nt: TGTGCCAGCAGCTTGGTTGGCAGACAAGAGACCCAGTACTTC

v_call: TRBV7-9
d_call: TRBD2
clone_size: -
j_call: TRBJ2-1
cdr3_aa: CASSQGLDSYNEQFF
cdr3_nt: TGTGCCAGCAGCCAAGGACTAGACTCCTACAATGAGCAGTTCTTC

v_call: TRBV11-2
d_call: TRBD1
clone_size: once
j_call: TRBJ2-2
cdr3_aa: CATSLRTGGNRPVELFF
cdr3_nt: TGTGCCACCTCACTCCGGACAGGGGGCAACCGACCGGTGGAGCTGTTTTTT

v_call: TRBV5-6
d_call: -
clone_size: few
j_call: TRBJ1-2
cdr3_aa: CASSSDLMDRTEGYTF
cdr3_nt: TGTGCCAGCAGCTCGGATCTCATGGACAGAACGGAGGGCTACACCTTC

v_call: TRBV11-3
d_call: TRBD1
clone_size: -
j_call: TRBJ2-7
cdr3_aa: CASSQGQAWGF
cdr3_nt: TGTGCCAGCAGCCAAGGACAGGCCTGGGGATTC